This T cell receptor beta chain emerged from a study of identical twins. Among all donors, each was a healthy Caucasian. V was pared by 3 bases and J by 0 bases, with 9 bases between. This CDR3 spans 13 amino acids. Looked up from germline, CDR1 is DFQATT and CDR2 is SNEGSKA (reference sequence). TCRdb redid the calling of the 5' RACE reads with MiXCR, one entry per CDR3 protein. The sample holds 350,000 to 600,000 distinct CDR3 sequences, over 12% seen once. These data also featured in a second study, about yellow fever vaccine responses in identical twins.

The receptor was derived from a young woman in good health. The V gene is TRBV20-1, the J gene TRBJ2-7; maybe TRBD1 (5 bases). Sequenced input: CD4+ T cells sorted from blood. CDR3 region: CSARDTRSYEQYF. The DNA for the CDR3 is TGCAGTGCTAGGGACACCCGCTCCTACGAGCAGTACTTC.